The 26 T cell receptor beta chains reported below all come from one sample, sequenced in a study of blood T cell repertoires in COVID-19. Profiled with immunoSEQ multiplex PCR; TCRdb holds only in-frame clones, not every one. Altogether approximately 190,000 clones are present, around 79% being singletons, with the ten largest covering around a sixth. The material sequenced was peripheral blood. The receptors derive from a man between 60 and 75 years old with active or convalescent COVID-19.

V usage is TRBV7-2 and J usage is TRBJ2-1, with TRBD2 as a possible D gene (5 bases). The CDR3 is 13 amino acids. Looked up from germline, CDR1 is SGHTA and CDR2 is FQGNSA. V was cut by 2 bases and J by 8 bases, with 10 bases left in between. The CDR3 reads CASSLQTRDEQFF. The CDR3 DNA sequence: TGTGCCAGCAGCTTACAAACTAGAGATGAGCAGTTCTTC.

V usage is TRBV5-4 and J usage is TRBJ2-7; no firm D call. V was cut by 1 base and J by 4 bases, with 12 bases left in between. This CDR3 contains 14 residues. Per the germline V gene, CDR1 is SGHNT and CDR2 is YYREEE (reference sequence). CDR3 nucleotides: TGTGCCAGCAGCTTGTCCGGCGGTCGGTACGAGCAGTACTTC. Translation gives CASSLSGGRYEQYF.

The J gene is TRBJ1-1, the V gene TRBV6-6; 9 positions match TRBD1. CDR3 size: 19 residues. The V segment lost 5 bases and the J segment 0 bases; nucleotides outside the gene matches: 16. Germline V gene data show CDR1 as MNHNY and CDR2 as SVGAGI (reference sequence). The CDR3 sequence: CASSLGEEQGAFMNTEAFF. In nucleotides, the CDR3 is TGTGCCAGCAGTCTGGGGGAGGAACAGGGGGCTTTTATGAACACTGAAGCTTTCTTT.

CDR3 residues: CASSLRTGEEQYF. The CDR3 region has the DNA TGTGCCAGCAGTTTAAGGACAGGGGAAGAGCAGTACTTC. The rearrangement links TRBV27 to TRBJ2-7, with 9 bases lining up with TRBD1. The germline gives CDR1 MNHEY, CDR2 SMNVEV (reference sequence). This CDR3 has 13 residues. Unmatched junction bases numbered 3, after V lost 2 bases and J lost 7 bases.

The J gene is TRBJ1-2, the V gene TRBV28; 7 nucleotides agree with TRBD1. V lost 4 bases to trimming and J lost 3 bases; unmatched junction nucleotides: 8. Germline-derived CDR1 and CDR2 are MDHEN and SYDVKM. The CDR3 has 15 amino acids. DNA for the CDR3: TGTGCCAGCAGTTCGCCCCGACAGGGACACTATGGCTACACCTTC. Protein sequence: CASSSPRQGHYGYTF.

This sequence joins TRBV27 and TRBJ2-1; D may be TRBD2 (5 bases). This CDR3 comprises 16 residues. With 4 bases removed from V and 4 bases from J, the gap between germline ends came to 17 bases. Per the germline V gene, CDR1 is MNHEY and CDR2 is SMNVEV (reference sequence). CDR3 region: CASSSLGVAPYNEQFF. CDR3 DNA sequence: TGTGCCAGCAGTTCACTTGGGGTAGCGCCATACAATGAGCAGTTCTTC.

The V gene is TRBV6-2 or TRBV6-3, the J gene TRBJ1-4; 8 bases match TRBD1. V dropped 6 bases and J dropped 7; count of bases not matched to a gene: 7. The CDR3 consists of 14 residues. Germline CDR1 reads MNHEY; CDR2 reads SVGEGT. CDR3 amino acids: CASSLQGVGEKLFF. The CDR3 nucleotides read TGTGCCAGCAGCCTACAGGGGGTCGGTGAAAAACTGTTTTTT.

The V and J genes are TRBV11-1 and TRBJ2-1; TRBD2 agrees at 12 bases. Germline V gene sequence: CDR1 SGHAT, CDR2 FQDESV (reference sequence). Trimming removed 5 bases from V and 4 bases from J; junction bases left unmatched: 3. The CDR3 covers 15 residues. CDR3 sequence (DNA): TGTGCCAGCAGCCGGACTAGCGGGGCATACAATGAGCAGTTCTTC. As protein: CASSRTSGAYNEQFF.

CDR3 sequence (DNA): TGTGCCAGCTCACCGGGACGAGCGGGAGCCGTTGGCGAGCAGTACTTC. As protein: CASSPGRAGAVGEQYF. The chain couples TRBV18 to TRBJ2-7; 8 bases map to TRBD2. The CDR3 is made up of 16 amino acids. J lost 6 bases, V lost 3 bases, and 13 bases had no gene match. Germline V gene data show CDR1 as KGHSH and CDR2 as LQKENI.

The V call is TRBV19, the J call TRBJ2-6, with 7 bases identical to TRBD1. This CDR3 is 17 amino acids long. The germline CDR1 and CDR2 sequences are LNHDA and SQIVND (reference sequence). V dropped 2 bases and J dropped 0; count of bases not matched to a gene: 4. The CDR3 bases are TGTGCCAGTAGTATATCAGGGGGTAGCTCTGGGGCCAACGTCCTGACTTTC. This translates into CASSISGGSSGANVLTF.

CDR3 in DNA: TGTGCCAGCAGACTAGCGGGAGGGGGTGAGCAGTTCTTC. It codes for CASRLAGGGEQFF. J is TRBJ2-1 and V is TRBV7-3, with 13 nucleotides matching TRBD2. The ends lost 6 bases at V and 9 bases at J; junction bases unmatched: 2. In germline, CDR1 is SGHTA, CDR2 FQGTGA. The length of the CDR3 is 13 residues.

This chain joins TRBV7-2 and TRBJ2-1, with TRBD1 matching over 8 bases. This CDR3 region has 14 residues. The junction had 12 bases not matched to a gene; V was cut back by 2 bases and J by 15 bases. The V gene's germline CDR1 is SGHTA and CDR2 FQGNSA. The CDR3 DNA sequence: TGTGCCAGCAGCTTATTAGAAGTAGACAGGGGCCCGTTCTTC. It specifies CASSLLEVDRGPFF.

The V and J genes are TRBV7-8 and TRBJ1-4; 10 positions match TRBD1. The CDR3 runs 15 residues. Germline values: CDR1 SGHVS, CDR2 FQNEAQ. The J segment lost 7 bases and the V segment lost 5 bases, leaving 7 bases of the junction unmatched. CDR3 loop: CASSPRDRGSEKLFF. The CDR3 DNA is TGTGCCAGCAGCCCCAGGGACAGGGGAAGTGAAAAACTGTTTTTT.

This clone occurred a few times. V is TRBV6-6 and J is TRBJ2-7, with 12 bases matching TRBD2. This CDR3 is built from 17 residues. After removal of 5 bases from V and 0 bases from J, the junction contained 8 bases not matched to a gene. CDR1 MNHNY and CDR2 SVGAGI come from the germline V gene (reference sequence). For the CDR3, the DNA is TGTGCCAGCAGTCCCGCTAGCGGGAGGGAATCCTCCTACGAGCAGTACTTC. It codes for CASSPASGRESSYEQYF.

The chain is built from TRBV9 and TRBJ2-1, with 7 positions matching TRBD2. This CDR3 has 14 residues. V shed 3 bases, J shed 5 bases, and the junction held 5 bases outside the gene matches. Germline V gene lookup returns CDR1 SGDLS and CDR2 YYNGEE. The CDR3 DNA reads TGTGCCAGCAGCGCCCCACTAGCGCACAATGAGCAGTTCTTC. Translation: CASSAPLAHNEQFF.

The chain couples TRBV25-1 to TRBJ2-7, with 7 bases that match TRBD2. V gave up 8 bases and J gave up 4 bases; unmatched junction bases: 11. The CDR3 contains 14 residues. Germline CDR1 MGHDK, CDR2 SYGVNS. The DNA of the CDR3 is TGTGCCAGCTGGGGGGAGGGCGGGAGTTACGAGCAGTACTTC. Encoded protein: CASWGEGGSYEQYF.

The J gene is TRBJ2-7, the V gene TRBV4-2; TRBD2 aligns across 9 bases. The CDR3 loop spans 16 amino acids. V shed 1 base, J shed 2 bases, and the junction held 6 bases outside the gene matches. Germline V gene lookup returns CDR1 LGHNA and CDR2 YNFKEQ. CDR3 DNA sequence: TGTGCCAGCAGCCAAGCCGGGACTAGCAGCACCTACGAGCAGTACTTC. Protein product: CASSQAGTSSTYEQYF.

The CDR3 bases are TGTGCCAGCAGCTTACAGGGGACGAACACTGAAGCTTTCTTT. This sequence encodes CASSLQGTNTEAFF. The chain couples TRBV9 to TRBJ1-1, with TRBD1 matching over 7 bases. Trimming cost V 4 bases and J 1 base; bases outside gene matches: 4. Germline loops: CDR1 SGDLS, CDR2 YYNGEE. The CDR3 contains 14 residues.

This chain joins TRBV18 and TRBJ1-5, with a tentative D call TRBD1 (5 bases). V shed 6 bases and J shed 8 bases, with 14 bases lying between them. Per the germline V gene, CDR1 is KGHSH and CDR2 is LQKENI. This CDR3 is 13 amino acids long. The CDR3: CASSAETGEPQHF. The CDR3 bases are TGTGCCAGCTCTGCCGAGACGGGGGAGCCCCAGCATTTT.

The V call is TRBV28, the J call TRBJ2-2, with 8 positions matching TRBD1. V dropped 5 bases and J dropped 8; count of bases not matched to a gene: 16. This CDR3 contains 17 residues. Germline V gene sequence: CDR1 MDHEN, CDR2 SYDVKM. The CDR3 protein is CASSISQGANLPGELFF. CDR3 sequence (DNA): TGTGCCAGCAGTATCAGTCAGGGGGCCAATCTGCCTGGGGAGCTGTTTTTT.

CDR3 nucleotides: TGCGCCAGCAGTGAGTCGGTAGTGTACGGGACTAGCCTCTCTGGGGCCAACGTCCTGACTTTC. Translating gives CASSESVVYGTSLSGANVLTF. J is TRBJ2-6 and V is TRBV10-1, with 9 bases fitting TRBD2. CDR1 and CDR2 from the germline V gene are WNHNN and SYGVQD (reference sequence). Losses at the gene ends were 0 bases for V and 0 bases for J; bases not matched to a gene: 12. This CDR3 has 21 residues.

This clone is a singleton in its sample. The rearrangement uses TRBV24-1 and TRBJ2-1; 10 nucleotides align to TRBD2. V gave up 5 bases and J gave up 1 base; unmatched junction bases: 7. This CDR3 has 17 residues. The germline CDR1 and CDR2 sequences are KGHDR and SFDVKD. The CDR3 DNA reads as TGTGCCACCAGTGGCACTAGCGGGATTAGGTCCTACAATGAGCAGTTCTTC. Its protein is CATSGTSGIRSYNEQFF.

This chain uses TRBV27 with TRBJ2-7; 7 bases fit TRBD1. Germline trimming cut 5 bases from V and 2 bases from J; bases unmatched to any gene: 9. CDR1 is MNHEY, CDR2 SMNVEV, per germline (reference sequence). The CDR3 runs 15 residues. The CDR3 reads CASSPGQAYPYEQYF. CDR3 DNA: TGTGCCAGCAGTCCCGGACAGGCTTACCCCTACGAGCAGTACTTC.

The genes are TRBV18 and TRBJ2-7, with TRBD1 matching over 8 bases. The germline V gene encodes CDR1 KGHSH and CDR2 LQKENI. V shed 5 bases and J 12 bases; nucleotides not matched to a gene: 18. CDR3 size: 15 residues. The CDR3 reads CASSSGGTGRASLYF. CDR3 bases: TGTGCCAGCTCATCCGGCGGGACAGGACGGGCGAGTTTGTACTTC.

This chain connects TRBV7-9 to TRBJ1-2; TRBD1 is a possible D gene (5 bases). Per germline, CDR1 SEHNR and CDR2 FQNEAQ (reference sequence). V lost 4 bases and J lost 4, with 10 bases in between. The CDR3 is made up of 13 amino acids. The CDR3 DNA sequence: TGTGCCAGCAGCTCGGGGGAAACCTATGGCTACACCTTC. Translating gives CASSSGETYGYTF.

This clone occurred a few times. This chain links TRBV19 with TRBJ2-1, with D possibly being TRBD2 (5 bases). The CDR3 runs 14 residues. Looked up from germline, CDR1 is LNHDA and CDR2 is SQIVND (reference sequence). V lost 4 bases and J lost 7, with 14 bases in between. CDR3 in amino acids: CASSTQTGGNEQFF. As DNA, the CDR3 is TGTGCCAGTAGTACCCAAACCGGCGGGAATGAGCAGTTCTTC.